This TCR beta chain was identified in a study of vaccination effects on CD4 cells after COVID-19. Worth noting for this clone: Its antigen is not identified.

Assay used: immunoSEQ multiplex PCR; TCRdb lists only in-frame clones, some missing. The sample has more than 13,000 clones, about 75% seen once. Under the ViraFEST assay, PBMC were stimulated with viral peptide pools so that antigen-specific CD4+ T cells expanded. Sequencing was performed afterwards. Subsequent to a culture period of under twelve days, CD4+ T cells were isolated. Participants each got two BNT162b2 or mRNA-1273 vaccine doses. Nucleocapsid antibody tests were negative, and the vaccine recipients had no prior SARS-CoV-2 infection. Days 3 and 7 were when half the medium was replaced with IL-2 medium. The CDR3 has 15 residues. Germline CDR1 MDHEN, CDR2 SYDVKM. After removal of 5 bases from V and 7 bases from J, the junction contained 7 bases not matched to a gene. General study points: There were few convalescent patients in the study and no early post-infection timepoints.

The sample here was CD4+ T cells from PBMCs cultured with HCoV-NL63 spike peptides, taken after COVID-19 vaccination. The chain employs TRBV28 and TRBJ2-1; 11 nucleotides line up with TRBD1. The TCR was taken from a human donor who received a COVID-19 vaccine. As DNA, the CDR3 is TGTGCCAGCAGTCTAGTGGGACAGGGGGGGAATGAGCAGTTCTTC. Its translation is CASSLVGQGGNEQFF.